Reported below is one T cell receptor beta chain. Its target is not known. At one boundary the junction diverges from the germline segment, which might be a read error. The CDR3 spans 13 residues. These data are taken from a study of tumor-infiltrating lymphocytes in primary liver carcinoma. Study-wide background: The cohort included men and women aged 30 to 69 years. Whole-study results and caveats: Pairs comparing tumor with adjacent tissue or blood overlapped less than pairs drawn from tumor regions.

Production of TCR beta cDNA used approximately 0.55 ug total RNA together with a constant-region primer. Nested multiplex PCR, run for three rounds with slightly modified ARM-PCR, yielded TCR beta libraries. TRBV1-TRBV30 forward primers paired with a C-beta reverse primer were used in the first two PCR rounds, which ran approximately 10 cycles each. TCRdb called the multiplex PCR reads again in MiXCR, with one record for every CDR3 protein. The data show 150,000 to 200,000 distinct CDR3 sequences, 70% to 90% seen once. Co-extraction of both nucleic acids (RNA and DNA) used about 20-33 mg of unsorted bulk tissue. Chronic HBV infection was present in the patients, who were treatment-naive.

The TCR comes from a man aged 40-49 years with primary liver carcinoma and hepatitis B virus infection. The sequencing input was tumor tissue from primary liver carcinoma. The chain recombines TRBV12-3 or TRBV12-4 with TRBJ1-5, with D maybe TRBD1 (5 bases). As DNA, the CDR3 is TGTGCCAGCTCATTGGGGGGGAATCAGTCCCAGCATTTT. Its protein product is CASSLGGNQSQHF.